What follows are 20 T cell receptor beta chains derived from one specimen sequenced in a study of blood T cell repertoires in COVID-19. This table comes from immunoSEQ multiplex PCR, and its TCRdb copy is limited to in-frame clones, with some not included. The sample records about 42,000 clones, 87% being singletons. The sequencing input was peripheral blood. These receptors originate from a woman older than 75 in a cohort sampled during active or convalescent COVID-19.

V gene TRBV6-5 combines with J gene TRBJ1-2; TRBD1 matches at 7 bases. Trimming at V came to 2 bases and at J to 4 bases, leaving 10 bases not matched to a gene. Germline loops: CDR1 MNHEY, CDR2 SVGAGI. The CDR3 length is 16 residues. CDR3 sequence: CASSYHWDSRLYGYTF. CDR3 coding DNA: TGTGCCAGCAGTTACCACTGGGACAGCCGCCTCTATGGCTACACCTTC.

This sequence joins TRBV4-1 and TRBJ1-6; D is perhaps TRBD1 (6 bases). The CDR3 is 15 amino acids. CDR1 is MGHRA and CDR2 is YSYEKL in the germline V gene. Between the trimmed V and J ends, which lost 0 bases and 9 bases, there was a span of 12 bases. CDR3 sequence reads: CASSQEMGARSPLHF. CDR3 nucleotide sequence: TGCGCCAGCAGCCAAGAGATGGGGGCGCGTTCACCCCTCCACTTT.

The chain couples TRBV19 to TRBJ2-3; 13 bases are shared with TRBD2. V gave up 8 bases and J gave up 2 bases; unmatched junction bases: 7. Germline lookup yields CDR1 LNHDA and CDR2 SQIVND (reference sequence). This CDR3 region has 16 residues. The DNA for the CDR3 is TGTGCCAGTTCCGGGACTAGCGGGAAGATCACAGATACGCAGTATTTT. It encodes CASSGTSGKITDTQYF. Variable domain in full (rest from reference TRBV19 and TRBJ2-3): DGGITQSPKYLFRKEGQNVTLSCEQNLNHDAMYWYRQDPGQGLRLIYYSQIVNDFQKGDIAEGYSVSREKKESFPLTVTSAQKNPTAFYLCASSGTSGKITDTQYFGPGTRLTVL.

The chain combines TRBV7-3 with TRBJ2-2, with no clear D. This CDR3 has 14 residues. V gave up 0 bases and J gave up 4 bases, with 6 bases separating them. Germline values: CDR1 SGHTA, CDR2 FQGTGA. The CDR3 DNA reads TGTGCCAGCAGCTTAACGCGTCCCACCGGGGAGCTGTTTTTT. Its protein product is CASSLTRPTGELFF.

V is TRBV6-5 and J is TRBJ1-2; TRBD1 matches 7 bases. Germline V CDR1 and CDR2: MNHEY, SVGAGI. Germline trimming cut 0 bases from V and 5 bases from J; bases unmatched to any gene: 6. This CDR3 comprises 15 residues. The CDR3 coding sequence is TGTGCCAGCAGTTACTCGGGCAGGGGGACTTATGGCTACACCTTC. Its protein is CASSYSGRGTYGYTF.

The V call is TRBV6-1, the J call TRBJ2-7; the D is unclear. This CDR3 has 14 amino acids. V was pared by 1 base and J by 1 base, with 8 bases between. The germline CDR1 and CDR2 sequences are MNHNS and SASEGT. CDR3 coding DNA: TGTGCCAGCAGTGAAGGGCCTTTATCCTACGAGCAGTACTTC. Its protein is CASSEGPLSYEQYF.

This chain joins TRBV20-1 and TRBJ1-2; D is possibly TRBD1 (5 bases). Germline V CDR1 and CDR2: DFQATT, SNEGSKA (reference sequence). V was pared by 5 bases and J by 7 bases, with 11 bases between. The CDR3 loop spans 11 amino acids. CDR3 bases: TGCAGTGCTGGGGCCACAACTGGCTACACCTTC. Its protein product is CSAGATTGYTF.

The chain has TRBV19 and TRBJ2-1; possibly TRBD2 for D (7 bases). Trimming took off 7 bases at V and 9 bases at J, with 28 bases between the two ends. There are 17 residues in the CDR3. In germline, CDR1 is LNHDA, CDR2 SQIVND (reference sequence). For the CDR3, the DNA is TGTGCCAGTAACGATGGACCGGGGGGCGGAGTTAGACCTGAGCAGTTCTTC. It is translated as CASNDGPGGGVRPEQFF.

The chain joins TRBV4-2 to TRBJ2-7, with D unresolved. This CDR3 has 15 amino acids. V lost 0 bases and J 3 bases, leaving 12 bases between the germline ends. The germline V gene encodes CDR1 LGHNA and CDR2 YNFKEQ. The CDR3 DNA reads TGTGCCAGCAGCCAAGAAGAGCCGATCGGCTACGAGCAGTACTTC. Residues: CASSQEEPIGYEQYF.

V usage is TRBV6-5 and J usage is TRBJ1-1; TRBD1 matches 7 bases. The CDR3 loop spans 14 amino acids. Unmatched junction bases numbered 8, after V lost 5 bases and J lost 5 bases. Per the germline V gene, CDR1 is MNHEY and CDR2 is SVGAGI. CDR3 sequence (DNA): TGTGCCAGCAGTCCCGACAGGGTGGGGACTGAAGCTTTCTTT. This sequence encodes CASSPDRVGTEAFF.

The chain couples TRBV10-2 to TRBJ2-1; 8 bases are shared with TRBD1. Germline assignment: CDR1 WSHSY and CDR2 SAAADI. Unmatched junction bases numbered 7, after V lost 4 bases and J lost 8 bases. This CDR3 spans 14 amino acids. CDR3 sequence: CASSGSDRGHEQFF. The CDR3 region has the DNA TGCGCCAGCAGTGGGTCAGACAGGGGCCATGAGCAGTTCTTC.

V and J are TRBV28 and TRBJ2-1; possible D gene TRBD2, 5 bases. Trimming shortened V by 5 bases and J by 0 bases, and 11 bases separated the two germline ends. The CDR3 contains 15 residues. Germline lookup yields CDR1 MDHEN and CDR2 SYDVKM. This CDR3 reads CASSGLGSSYNEQFF. In DNA form, the CDR3 reads TGTGCCAGCAGTGGACTCGGCAGCTCCTACAATGAGCAGTTCTTC.

This clone was picked up a small number of times. This chain joins TRBV11-3 and TRBJ1-1; perhaps TRBD1 as D (5 bases). The germline V and J ends were trimmed by 2 bases and 1 base, with 8 bases remaining between them. CDR3 length: 14 amino acids. Germline V gene data show CDR1 as SGHNT and CDR2 as YENEEA. The CDR3 bases are TGTGCCAGCAGCTTAATGGGGCAGAACACTGAAGCTTTCTTT. Translating it yields CASSLMGQNTEAFF.

J is TRBJ2-7 and V is TRBV27; TRBD1 aligns across 10 bases. The germline V gene has CDR1 MNHEY and CDR2 SMNVEV (reference sequence). The CDR3 covers 13 residues. Losses at the gene ends were 8 bases for V and 5 bases for J; bases not matched to a gene: 6. This chain's CDR3 is CASRPTGGNEQYF. CDR3 nucleotide sequence: TGTGCCAGCCGCCCGACAGGGGGCAACGAGCAGTACTTC.

The rearrangement joins TRBV7-8 to TRBJ2-5; 13 positions match TRBD2. CDR1 and CDR2 (germline): SGHVS, FQNEAQ. Trimming removed 4 bases from V and 3 bases from J; junction bases left unmatched: 2. The CDR3 is made up of 15 amino acids. DNA for the CDR3: TGTGCCAGCAGCTCGGGACTAGCGGGAAAAGAGACCCAGTACTTC. Amino acids: CASSSGLAGKETQYF.

This clone was recorded only once. The chain uses TRBV7-9 and TRBJ2-3, with 7 nucleotides matching TRBD1. CDR1 is SEHNR and CDR2 is FQNEAQ in the germline V gene (reference sequence). V dropped 1 base and J dropped 0; count of bases not matched to a gene: 7. The CDR3 runs to 17 residues. As DNA, the CDR3 is TGTGCCAGCAGCTTAGGTGGGACAGAAGCTAGCACAGATACGCAGTATTTT. It translates to CASSLGGTEASTDTQYF.

The rearrangement uses TRBV27 and TRBJ1-5; D uncertain. The CDR3 has 12 amino acids. Germline CDR1 reads MNHEY; CDR2 reads SMNVEV (reference sequence). V lost 2 bases, J lost 8 bases, and 7 bases lay in between. The CDR3 coding sequence is TGTGCCAGCAGTTTAATCGGGGAGCCCCAGCATTTT. Translating it yields CASSLIGEPQHF.

The CDR3 loop is CASSLAWSRATSGNTIYF. The CDR3 DNA reads as TGCGCCAGCAGCTTGGCGTGGTCAAGAGCAACCTCTGGAAACACCATATATTTT. The chain combines TRBV5-1 with TRBJ1-3; D is unresolved. Germline V gives CDR1 SGHRS, CDR2 YFSETQ. V was pared by 0 bases and J by 0 bases, with 16 bases between. There are 18 residues in the CDR3.

This chain connects TRBV6-1 to TRBJ1-1, with 10 bases fitting TRBD1. Germline assignment: CDR1 MNHNS and CDR2 SASEGT. With V trimmed by 4 bases and J by 3 bases, 8 bases remained unmatched. This CDR3 is 16 amino acids long. The CDR3 sequence is CASSASVGTGDTEAFF. CDR3 DNA: TGTGCCAGCAGTGCGTCGGTCGGGACAGGGGACACTGAAGCTTTCTTT.

This rearrangement joins TRBV10-3 to TRBJ1-5; D remains ambiguous. This CDR3 comprises 12 residues. Between the trimmed V and J ends, which lost 6 bases and 3 bases, there was a span of 6 bases. Per germline, CDR1 ENHRY and CDR2 SYGVKD. DNA of the CDR3: TGTGCCATCAGGGGCTACAATCAGCCCCAGCATTTT. Residues: CAIRGYNQPQHF.